This T cell receptor (beta chain) emerged from a study of regulatory T cells in long-lasting Graves disease. Whole-study results and caveats: Persistent Graves' patients had lower TCR diversity than newly diagnosed ones.

To note about this clonotype: The target antigen is unknown.

Building the TCR beta libraries relied on iRepertoire HTBI primers, and CDR3 regions underwent Arm-PCR. TCRdb re-derived calls from the multiplex PCR reads in MiXCR, one entry per CDR3 protein. The repertoire includes just over 600,000 distinct CDR3 sequences, roughly 15% of them detected once, and about 18% sits in the top ten. J was trimmed by 2 bases and V by 5 bases; bases with no gene match: 8. The germline gives CDR1 MDHEN, CDR2 SYDVKM. This CDR3 region has 15 residues. Stated time point: newly diagnosed GD, antithyroid drugs for less than 3 months. Construction of the TCR library relied on RNA isolated from PBMCs. Clinicians diagnosed Graves' disease using American Thyroid Association guidelines. These data also featured in a second study, about T cells in Graves' hyperthyroidism and ophthalmopathy. That report adds: No ophthalmopathy progression within 18 months constituted stable Graves' hyperthyroidism.

The sequence was collected from a woman under 40 with Graves disease. The source was peripheral blood mononuclear cells (PBMCs), collected at new diagnosis, from a patient treated with antithyroid drugs. This rearrangement joins TRBV28 to TRBJ2-7; TRBD2 matches 8 bases. This CDR3 reads CASSAARGGPYEQYF. The CDR3 bases are TGTGCCAGCAGTGCGGCCCGGGGGGGGCCCTACGAGCAGTACTTC.